These 14 T cell receptor beta chains share one sample of origin, sequenced in a study of blood T cell repertoires in COVID-19. The data were produced by immunoSEQ multiplex PCR, yet TCRdb's version contains in-frame clones alone and is incomplete. The sample has tens of thousands of clones, around 87% seen once. Sample: peripheral blood. The source is a woman older than 75 with COVID-19, enrolled during active disease.

V usage is TRBV7-9 and J usage is TRBJ2-3; maybe TRBD1 (5 bases). CDR3 length equals 15 residues. Germline CDR1 reads SEHNR; CDR2 reads FQNEAQ (reference sequence). V was shortened by 5 bases and J by 9 bases, with 21 bases between the two germline ends. The CDR3 is CASSQNPSRVVTQYF. CDR3 nucleotides: TGTGCCAGCAGCCAAAACCCCAGCAGGGTGGTCACGCAGTATTTT.

This chain uses TRBV5-1 with TRBJ1-2; D not resolved. The CDR3 extends over 13 amino acids. Germline assignment: CDR1 SGHRS and CDR2 YFSETQ. V was trimmed by 1 base and J by 6 bases, leaving 10 bases between them. CDR3 amino acids: CASSLSLSHGYTF. The CDR3 nucleotides are TGCGCCAGCAGCTTGAGCCTCTCTCATGGCTACACCTTC.

The J gene is TRBJ2-7, the V gene TRBV7-9; 7 bases line up with TRBD1. The ends lost 8 bases at V and 2 bases at J; junction bases unmatched: 15. CDR1 and CDR2 from the germline V gene are SEHNR and FQNEAQ (reference sequence). The CDR3 spans 16 residues. The CDR3 is CASGRALDRIAYEQYF. DNA of the CDR3: TGTGCCAGCGGCAGAGCGCTGGACAGGATAGCCTACGAGCAGTACTTC.

The chain uses TRBV3-1 (or the pseudogene TRBV3-2) and TRBJ2-1; 8 bases map to TRBD1. The germline CDR1 and CDR2 sequences are LGHDT and YNNKEL (reference sequence). The CDR3 totals 15 residues. Trimming took 3 bases from V and 5 from J; bases not matched to a gene: 6. The CDR3 DNA is TGTGCCAGCAGCCACGGGACAGGAAGAAACAATGAGCAGTTCTTC. It is translated as CASSHGTGRNNEQFF.

This chain uses TRBV5-5 with TRBJ2-7; the D gene is possibly TRBD1 (6 bases). CDR1 is SGHKS, CDR2 YYEKEE, per germline (reference sequence). The V and J ends lost 4 bases and 3 bases respectively, with 11 bases between them. CDR3 size: 13 residues. The CDR3 loop is CASSPSTGYEQYF. The CDR3 DNA reads as TGTGCCAGCAGCCCCTCGACAGGCTACGAGCAGTACTTC.

The V call is TRBV7-8, the J call TRBJ2-7; 8 bases fit TRBD1. With V trimmed by 4 bases and J by 6 bases, 11 bases remained unmatched. The CDR3 has 15 amino acids. The germline V gene has CDR1 SGHVS and CDR2 FQNEAQ. CDR3 in DNA: TGTGCCAGCAGCTCCCTCGGGACAGGAGGCCGCGAGCAGTACTTC. This translates into CASSSLGTGGREQYF.

This clone was seen only once. The chain is built from TRBV30 and TRBJ1-6; possibly TRBD1 for D (5 bases). The CDR3 contains 12 residues. The germline V gene has CDR1 GTSNPN and CDR2 SVGIG (reference sequence). The germline V and J ends were trimmed by 5 bases and 12 bases, with 14 bases remaining between them. The CDR3 bases are TGTGCCTGGTCAAACCCGGGGGGACCCCTCCACTTT. This translates into CAWSNPGGPLHF.

The genes are TRBV15 and TRBJ1-5; D not certain. CDR1 is LNHNV, CDR2 YYDKDF, per germline (reference sequence). The germline V and J ends were trimmed by 1 base and 8 bases, with 15 bases remaining between them. CDR3 size: 15 residues. The CDR3 is CATSRGPGFGKPQHF. For the CDR3, the DNA is TGTGCCACCAGCAGAGGTCCGGGTTTCGGCAAGCCCCAGCATTTT.

This clone was seen only a few times. V and J are TRBV7-2 and TRBJ1-6; D might be TRBD1 (5 bases). Trimming cost V 1 base and J 3 bases, with 10 bases left between them. CDR3 size: 16 residues. CDR1 is SGHTA and CDR2 is FQGNSA in the germline V gene. The CDR3 bases are TGTGCCAGCAGCTTAGTCCAGGGACTCTATAATTCACCCCTCCACTTT. Its translation: CASSLVQGLYNSPLHF.

V gene TRBV28 combines with J gene TRBJ2-7, with D unresolved. The germline V and J ends were trimmed by 6 bases and 2 bases, with 11 bases remaining between them. CDR1 MDHEN and CDR2 SYDVKM come from the germline V gene. The CDR3 is made up of 13 amino acids. Here the CDR3 reads CASSSTPPYEQYF. CDR3 coding DNA: TGTGCCAGCAGCTCGACACCACCCTACGAGCAGTACTTC.

The chain carries TRBV10-3 and TRBJ1-6; D is undetermined. Looked up from germline, CDR1 is ENHRY and CDR2 is SYGVKD. V dropped 2 bases and J dropped 7 bases, with 6 bases sitting between them. The CDR3 covers 13 residues. CDR3 amino acids: CAISETFNSPLHF. In DNA, the CDR3 is TGTGCCATCAGTGAGACTTTCAATTCACCCCTCCACTTT.

CDR3 nucleotide sequence: TGTGCCAGCAAAGAGGGTTCCGAGACAGAGCAGTTCTTC. This codes for CASKEGSETEQFF. This chain links TRBV2 with TRBJ2-1; possible D gene TRBD2, 5 bases. The CDR3 loop spans 13 amino acids. Between the trimmed V and J ends, which lost 7 bases and 10 bases, there was a span of 17 bases. CDR1 and CDR2 from the germline V gene are SNHLY and FYNNEI.

The genes are TRBV7-2 and TRBJ2-5, with 9 bases lining up with TRBD1. This CDR3 is built from 15 residues. Trimming at V came to 5 bases and at J to 4 bases, leaving 8 bases not matched to a gene. Germline V gives CDR1 SGHTA, CDR2 FQGNSA. As DNA, the CDR3 is TGTGCCAGCAGCCCAGGACAGGGGATGCGAGAGACCCAGTACTTC. Its translation: CASSPGQGMRETQYF.

The chain is built from TRBV3-1 (or the pseudogene TRBV3-2) and TRBJ2-1; 13 bases match TRBD2. The CDR3 sequence is 21 residues long. With 4 bases clipped from V and 0 bases from J, the junction kept 15 bases outside the gene matches. Germline V gene data show CDR1 as LGHDT and CDR2 as YNNKEL (reference sequence). CDR3 protein: CASSPNPGTSGVGSSYNEQFF. The DNA of the CDR3 is TGTGCCAGCAGCCCGAACCCCGGGACTAGCGGGGTGGGGAGCTCCTACAATGAGCAGTTCTTC.